Sequencing of this TCR beta chain was carried out in a study of chemoradiotherapy in HPV16-positive cancers. Overall study findings and caveats: HPV-specific T cells were functionally defined from only a couple of HPV16-positive patients. Candidate HPV-specific clones and E7-related TCR motifs grew in tumor during treatment.

Using immunoSEQ multiplex PCR, the repertoire was profiled, and TCRdb retains in-frame clones only, with some absent. The repertoire includes some 5,000 clones, approximately 91% of them detected once, and about 20% sits in the top ten. About this clone itself: Its specificity is unknown.

The receptor was derived from a human donor with HPV-associated anogenital cancer. Sequences were derived from blood, sampled from a patient who underwent chemoradiotherapy.

The CDR3: CASSLTSGRFTDTQYF. CDR3 sequence (DNA): TGTGCCAGCAGCTTGACTTCGGGCAGGTTCACAGATACGCAGTATTTT. This chain connects TRBV5-6 to TRBJ2-3, with D uncertain. Trimming left V 1 base short and J 2 bases short, with 14 bases between. CDR3 length: 16 amino acids. CDR1 SGHDT and CDR2 YYEEEE come from the germline V gene.